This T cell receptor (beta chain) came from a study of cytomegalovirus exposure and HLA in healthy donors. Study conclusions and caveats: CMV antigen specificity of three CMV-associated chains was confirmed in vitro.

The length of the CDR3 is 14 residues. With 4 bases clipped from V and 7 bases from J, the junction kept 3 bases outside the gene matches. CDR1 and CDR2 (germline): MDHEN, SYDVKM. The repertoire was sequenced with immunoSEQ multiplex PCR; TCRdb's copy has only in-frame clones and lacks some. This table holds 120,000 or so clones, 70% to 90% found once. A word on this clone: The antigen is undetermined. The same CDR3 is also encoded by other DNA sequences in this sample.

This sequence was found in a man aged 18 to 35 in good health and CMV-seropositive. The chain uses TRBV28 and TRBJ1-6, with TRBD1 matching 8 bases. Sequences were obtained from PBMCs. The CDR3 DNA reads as TGTGCCAGCAGTTCGACAGGGGACAATTCACCCCTCCACTTT. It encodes CASSSTGDNSPLHF.